Given below is one T cell receptor beta chain in context. This record belongs to a study of OX40 agonist ivuxolimab in advanced cancers. The CDR3 has 14 amino acids. With V trimmed by 11 bases and J by 6 bases, 9 bases remained unmatched. From germline, CDR1 is SGHTA and CDR2 FQGNSA. The cohort excluded patients with autoimmune disease history or systemic immunosuppression. Generated by immunoSEQ multiplex PCR, the TCRdb table keeps only in-frame clones and is missing some. The sample includes 72,000 or so clones, roughly 80% of them seen just once. This TCR was sampled from an adult with an advanced solid tumor such as melanoma, head and neck, liver or kidney cancer. The source was CD4+ or CD8+ T cells sorted from blood, collected in a trial of the OX40 agonist ivuxolimab. The chain has TRBV7-2 and TRBJ2-1; 11 positions match TRBD2. CDR3 in amino acids: CASRLAGTPNEQFF. The DNA for the CDR3 is TGTGCCTCCCGACTAGCGGGAACCCCCAATGAGCAGTTCTTC.